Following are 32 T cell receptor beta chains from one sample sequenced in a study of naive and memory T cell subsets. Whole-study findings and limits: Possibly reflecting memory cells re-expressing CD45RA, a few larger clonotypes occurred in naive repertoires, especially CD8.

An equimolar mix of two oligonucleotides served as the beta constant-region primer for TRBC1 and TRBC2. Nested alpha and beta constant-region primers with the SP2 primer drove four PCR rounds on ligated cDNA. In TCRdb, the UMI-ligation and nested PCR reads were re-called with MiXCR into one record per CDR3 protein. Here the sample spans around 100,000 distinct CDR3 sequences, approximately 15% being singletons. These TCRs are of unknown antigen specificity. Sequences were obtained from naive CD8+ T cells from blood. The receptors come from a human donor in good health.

Here the CDR3 reads CASSVEPGRETEAFF. As DNA, the CDR3 is TGTGCCAGCAGCGTAGAACCCGGACGGGAAACTGAAGCTTTCTTT. The chain has TRBV9 and TRBJ1-1; D is uncertain. The CDR3 has 15 amino acids. Trimming stripped 0 bases from V and 5 bases from J, with 14 bases between. Per germline, CDR1 SGDLS and CDR2 YYNGEE.

The DNA of the CDR3 is TGTGCCAGCAGTGAACCTGGAGGGAATTCACCCCTCCACTTT. Amino acids: CASSEPGGNSPLHF. The chain carries TRBV6-1 and TRBJ1-6; D remains ambiguous. Trimming cost V 2 bases and J 7 bases, with 9 bases left between them. CDR3 length equals 14 residues. Germline V gene data show CDR1 as MNHNS and CDR2 as SASEGT.

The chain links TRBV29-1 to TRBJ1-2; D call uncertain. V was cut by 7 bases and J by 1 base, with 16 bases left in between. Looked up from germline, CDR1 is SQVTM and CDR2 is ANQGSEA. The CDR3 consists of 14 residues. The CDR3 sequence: CSAQTPENNYGYTF. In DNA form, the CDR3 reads TGCAGCGCCCAGACCCCGGAAAATAACTATGGCTACACCTTC.

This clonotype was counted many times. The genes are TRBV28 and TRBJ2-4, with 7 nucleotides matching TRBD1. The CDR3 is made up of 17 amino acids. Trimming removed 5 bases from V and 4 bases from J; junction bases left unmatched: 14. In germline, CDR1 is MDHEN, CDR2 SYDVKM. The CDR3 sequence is CASSQGRAYRGKNIQYF. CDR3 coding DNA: TGTGCCAGCAGTCAAGGCCGTGCTTACAGGGGTAAAAACATTCAGTACTTC.

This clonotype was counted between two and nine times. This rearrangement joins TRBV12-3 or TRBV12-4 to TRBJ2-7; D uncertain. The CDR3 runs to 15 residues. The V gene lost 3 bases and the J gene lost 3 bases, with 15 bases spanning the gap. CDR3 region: CASSLVSGPGYEQYF. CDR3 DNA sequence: TGTGCCAGCAGTTTGGTGTCTGGTCCCGGCTACGAGCAGTACTTC.

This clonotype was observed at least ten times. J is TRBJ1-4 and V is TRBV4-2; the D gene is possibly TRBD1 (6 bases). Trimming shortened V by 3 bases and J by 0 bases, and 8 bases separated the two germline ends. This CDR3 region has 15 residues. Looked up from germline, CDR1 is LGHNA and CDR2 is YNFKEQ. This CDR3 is CASSQQGSTNEKLFF. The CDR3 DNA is TGTGCCAGCAGCCAGCAGGGGTCAACTAATGAAAAACTGTTTTTT.

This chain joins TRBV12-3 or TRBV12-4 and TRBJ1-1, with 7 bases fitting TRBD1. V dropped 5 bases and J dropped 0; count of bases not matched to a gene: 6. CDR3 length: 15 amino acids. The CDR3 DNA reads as TGTGCCAGCAGTCCGCGACAGGGAGTGAACACTGAAGCTTTCTTT. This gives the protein CASSPRQGVNTEAFF.

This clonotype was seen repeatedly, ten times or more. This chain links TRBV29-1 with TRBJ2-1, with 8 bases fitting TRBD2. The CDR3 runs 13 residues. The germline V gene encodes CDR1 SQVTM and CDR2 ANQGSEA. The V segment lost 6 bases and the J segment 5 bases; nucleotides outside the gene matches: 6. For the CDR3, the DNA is TGCAGCGTGCGGGGGGTGGGAAACAATGAGCAGTTCTTC. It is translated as CSVRGVGNNEQFF.

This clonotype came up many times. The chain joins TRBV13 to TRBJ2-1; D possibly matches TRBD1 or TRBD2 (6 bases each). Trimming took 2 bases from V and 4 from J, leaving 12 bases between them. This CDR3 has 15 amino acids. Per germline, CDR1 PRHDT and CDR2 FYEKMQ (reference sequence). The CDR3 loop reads CASSLRGDQYNEQFF. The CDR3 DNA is TGTGCCAGCAGCTTAAGGGGGGACCAATACAATGAGCAGTTCTTC.

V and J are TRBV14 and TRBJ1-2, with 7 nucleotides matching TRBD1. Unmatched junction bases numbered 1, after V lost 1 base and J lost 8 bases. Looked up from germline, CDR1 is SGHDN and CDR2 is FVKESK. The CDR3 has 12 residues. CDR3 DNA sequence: TGTGCCAGCAGCCAAGGAGGGGGCGGCTACACCTTC. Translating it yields CASSQGGGGYTF.

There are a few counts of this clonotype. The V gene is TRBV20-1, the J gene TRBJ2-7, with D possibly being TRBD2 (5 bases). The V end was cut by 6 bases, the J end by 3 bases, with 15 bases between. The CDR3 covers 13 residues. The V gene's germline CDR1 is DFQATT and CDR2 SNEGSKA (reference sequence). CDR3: CSAEPRLSYEQYF. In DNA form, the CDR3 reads TGCAGTGCCGAACCAAGACTAAGCTACGAGCAGTACTTC.

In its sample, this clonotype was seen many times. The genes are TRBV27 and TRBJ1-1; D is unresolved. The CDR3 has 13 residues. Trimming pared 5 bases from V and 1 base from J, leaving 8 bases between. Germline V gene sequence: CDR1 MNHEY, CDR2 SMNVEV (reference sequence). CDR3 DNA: TGTGCCAGCAGTCGAAATAGGAACACTGAAGCTTTCTTT. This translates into CASSRNRNTEAFF.

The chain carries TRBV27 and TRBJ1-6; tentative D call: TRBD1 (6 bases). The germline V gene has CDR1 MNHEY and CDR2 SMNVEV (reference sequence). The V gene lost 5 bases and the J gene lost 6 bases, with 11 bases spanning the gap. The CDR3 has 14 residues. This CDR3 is CASSPTGFNSPLHF. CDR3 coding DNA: TGTGCCAGCAGTCCCACAGGGTTTAATTCACCCCTCCACTTT.

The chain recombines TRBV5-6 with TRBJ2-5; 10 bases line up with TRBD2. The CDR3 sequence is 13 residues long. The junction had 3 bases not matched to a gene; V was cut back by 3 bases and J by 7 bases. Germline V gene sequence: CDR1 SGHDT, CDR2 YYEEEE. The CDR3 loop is CASSWSGGGTQYF. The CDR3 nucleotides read TGTGCCAGCAGCTGGAGCGGGGGGGGGACCCAGTACTTC.

CDR3 sequence (DNA): TGTGCCAGCAGTTCGTCAGCGGGGTACAATGAGCAGTTCTTC. Amino acids: CASSSSAGYNEQFF. This chain joins TRBV12-3 or TRBV12-4 and TRBJ2-1, with 7 positions matching TRBD2. V gave up 4 bases and J gave up 4 bases; unmatched junction bases: 4. The CDR3 has 14 amino acids.

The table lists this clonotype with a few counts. This CDR3 is CASSEGNYGYTF. CDR3 bases: TGTGCCAGCAGTGAGGGTAACTATGGCTACACCTTC. The chain combines TRBV12-3 or TRBV12-4 with TRBJ1-2; D is unclear. Trimming pared 5 bases from V and 1 base from J, leaving 5 bases between. This CDR3 has 12 amino acids.

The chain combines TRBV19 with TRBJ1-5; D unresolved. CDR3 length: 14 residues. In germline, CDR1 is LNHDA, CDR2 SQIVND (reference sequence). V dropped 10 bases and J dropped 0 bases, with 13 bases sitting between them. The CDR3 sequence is CATTGDYSNQPQHF. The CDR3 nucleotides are TGTGCCACGACGGGAGATTATAGCAATCAGCCCCAGCATTTT.

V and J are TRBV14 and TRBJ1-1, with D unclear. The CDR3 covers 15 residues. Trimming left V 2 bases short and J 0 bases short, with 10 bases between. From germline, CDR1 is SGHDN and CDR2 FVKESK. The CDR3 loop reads CASSQLPPLNTEAFF. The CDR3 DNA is TGTGCCAGCAGCCAACTACCACCATTGAACACTGAAGCTTTCTTT.

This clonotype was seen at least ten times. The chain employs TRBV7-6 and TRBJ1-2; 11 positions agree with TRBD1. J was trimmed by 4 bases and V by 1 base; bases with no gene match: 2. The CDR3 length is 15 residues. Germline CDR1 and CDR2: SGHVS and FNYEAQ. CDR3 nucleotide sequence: TGTGCCAGCAGCTTAGGGACAGGGGGCTTCTATGGCTACACCTTC. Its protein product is CASSLGTGGFYGYTF.

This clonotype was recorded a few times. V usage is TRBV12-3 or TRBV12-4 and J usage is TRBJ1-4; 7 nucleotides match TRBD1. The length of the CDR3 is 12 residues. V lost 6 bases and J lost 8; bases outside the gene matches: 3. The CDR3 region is CASRTGLEKLFF. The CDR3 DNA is TGTGCCAGCAGGACAGGGTTGGAAAAACTGTTTTTT.

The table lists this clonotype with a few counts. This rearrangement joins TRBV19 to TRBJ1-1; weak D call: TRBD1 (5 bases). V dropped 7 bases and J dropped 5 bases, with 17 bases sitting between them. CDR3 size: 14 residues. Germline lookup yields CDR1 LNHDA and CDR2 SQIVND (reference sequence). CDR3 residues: CASTLHLEGTEAFF. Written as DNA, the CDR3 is TGTGCCAGTACTTTACACCTCGAGGGGACTGAAGCTTTCTTT.

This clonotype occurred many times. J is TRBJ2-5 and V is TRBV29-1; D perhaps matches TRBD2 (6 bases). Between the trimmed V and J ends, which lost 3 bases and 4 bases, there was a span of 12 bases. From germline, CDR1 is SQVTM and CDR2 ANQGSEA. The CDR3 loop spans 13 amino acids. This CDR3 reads CSVDPQGGETQYF. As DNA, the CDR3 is TGCAGCGTTGACCCCCAGGGAGGAGAGACCCAGTACTTC.

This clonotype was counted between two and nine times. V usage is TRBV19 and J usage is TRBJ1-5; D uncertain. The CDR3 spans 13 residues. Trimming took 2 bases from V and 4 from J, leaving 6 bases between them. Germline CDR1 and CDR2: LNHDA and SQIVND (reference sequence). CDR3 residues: CASSIQSNQPQHF. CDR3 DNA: TGTGCCAGTAGTATACAGTCAAATCAGCCCCAGCATTTT.

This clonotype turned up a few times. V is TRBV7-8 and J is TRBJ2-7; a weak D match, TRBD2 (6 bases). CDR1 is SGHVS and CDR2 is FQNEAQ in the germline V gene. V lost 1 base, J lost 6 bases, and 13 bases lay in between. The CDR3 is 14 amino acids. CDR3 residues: CASSLGGELGEQYF. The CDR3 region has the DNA TGTGCCAGCAGCTTAGGGGGGGAATTGGGCGAGCAGTACTTC.

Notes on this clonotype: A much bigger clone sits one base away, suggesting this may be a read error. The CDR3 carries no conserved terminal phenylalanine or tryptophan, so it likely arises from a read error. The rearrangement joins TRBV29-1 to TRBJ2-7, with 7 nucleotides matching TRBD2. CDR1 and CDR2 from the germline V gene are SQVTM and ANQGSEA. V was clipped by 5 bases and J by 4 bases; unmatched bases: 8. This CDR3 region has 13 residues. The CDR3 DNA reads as TGCAGCGTTCTAGCGGAGGCAGAGTACGAGCAGTACTAC. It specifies CSVLAEAEYEQYY.

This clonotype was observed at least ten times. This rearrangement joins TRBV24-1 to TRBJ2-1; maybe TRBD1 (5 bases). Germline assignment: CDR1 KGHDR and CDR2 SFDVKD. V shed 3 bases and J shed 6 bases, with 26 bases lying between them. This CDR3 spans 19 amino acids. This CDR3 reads CATSDDDILKGSHLNEQFF. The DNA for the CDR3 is TGTGCCACCAGTGATGACGATATTTTGAAGGGGTCCCACCTCAATGAGCAGTTCTTC.

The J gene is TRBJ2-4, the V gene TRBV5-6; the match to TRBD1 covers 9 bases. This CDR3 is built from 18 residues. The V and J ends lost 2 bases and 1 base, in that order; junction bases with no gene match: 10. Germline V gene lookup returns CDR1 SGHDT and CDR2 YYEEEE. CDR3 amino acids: CASSFGTGMSGAKNIQYF. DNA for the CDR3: TGTGCCAGCAGCTTCGGGACAGGGATGTCCGGGGCCAAAAACATTCAGTACTTC.

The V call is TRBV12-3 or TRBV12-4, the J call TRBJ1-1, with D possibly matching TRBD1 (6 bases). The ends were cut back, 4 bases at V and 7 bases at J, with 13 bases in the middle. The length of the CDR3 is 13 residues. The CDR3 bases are TGTGCCAGCAGTTCTTATGGGGGGCTTGAAGCTTTCTTT. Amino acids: CASSSYGGLEAFF.

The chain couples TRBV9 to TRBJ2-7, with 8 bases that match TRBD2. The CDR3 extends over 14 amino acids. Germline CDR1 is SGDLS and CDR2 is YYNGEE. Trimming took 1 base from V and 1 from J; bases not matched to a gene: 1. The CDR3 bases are TGTGCCAGCAGCGTATTAGCGGGGTCCTACGAGCAGTACTTC. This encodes CASSVLAGSYEQYF.

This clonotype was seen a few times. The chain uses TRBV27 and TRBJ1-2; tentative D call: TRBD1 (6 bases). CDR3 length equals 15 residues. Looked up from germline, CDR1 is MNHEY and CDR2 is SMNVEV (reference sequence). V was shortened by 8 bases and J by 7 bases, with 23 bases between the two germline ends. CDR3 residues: CASALWGASPAGYTF. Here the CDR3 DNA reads TGTGCCAGCGCCCTCTGGGGGGCCTCGCCTGCTGGCTACACCTTC.

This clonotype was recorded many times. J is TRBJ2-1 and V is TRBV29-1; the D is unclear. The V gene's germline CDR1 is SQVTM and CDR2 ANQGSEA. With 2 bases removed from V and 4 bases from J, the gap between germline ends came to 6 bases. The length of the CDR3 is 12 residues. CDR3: CSVEWQYNEQFF. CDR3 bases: TGCAGCGTTGAATGGCAGTACAATGAGCAGTTCTTC.

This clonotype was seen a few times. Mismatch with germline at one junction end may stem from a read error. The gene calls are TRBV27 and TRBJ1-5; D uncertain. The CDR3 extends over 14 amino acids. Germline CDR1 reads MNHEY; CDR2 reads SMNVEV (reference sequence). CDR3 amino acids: CASSLEGSYQPQHF. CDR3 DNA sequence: TGTGCCAGCAGTTTAGAGGGTAGCTATCAGCCCCAGCATTTT.